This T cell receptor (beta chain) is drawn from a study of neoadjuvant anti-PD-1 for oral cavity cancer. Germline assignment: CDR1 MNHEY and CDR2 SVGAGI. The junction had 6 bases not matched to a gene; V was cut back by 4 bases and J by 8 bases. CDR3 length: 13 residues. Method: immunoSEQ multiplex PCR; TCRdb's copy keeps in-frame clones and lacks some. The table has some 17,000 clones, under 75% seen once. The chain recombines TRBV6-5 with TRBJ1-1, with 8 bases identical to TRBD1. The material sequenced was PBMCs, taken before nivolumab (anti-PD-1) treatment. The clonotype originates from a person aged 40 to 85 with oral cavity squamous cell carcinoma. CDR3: CASSSPDRGEAFF. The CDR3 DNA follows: TGTGCCAGCAGTTCCCCCGACAGGGGAGAAGCTTTCTTT.